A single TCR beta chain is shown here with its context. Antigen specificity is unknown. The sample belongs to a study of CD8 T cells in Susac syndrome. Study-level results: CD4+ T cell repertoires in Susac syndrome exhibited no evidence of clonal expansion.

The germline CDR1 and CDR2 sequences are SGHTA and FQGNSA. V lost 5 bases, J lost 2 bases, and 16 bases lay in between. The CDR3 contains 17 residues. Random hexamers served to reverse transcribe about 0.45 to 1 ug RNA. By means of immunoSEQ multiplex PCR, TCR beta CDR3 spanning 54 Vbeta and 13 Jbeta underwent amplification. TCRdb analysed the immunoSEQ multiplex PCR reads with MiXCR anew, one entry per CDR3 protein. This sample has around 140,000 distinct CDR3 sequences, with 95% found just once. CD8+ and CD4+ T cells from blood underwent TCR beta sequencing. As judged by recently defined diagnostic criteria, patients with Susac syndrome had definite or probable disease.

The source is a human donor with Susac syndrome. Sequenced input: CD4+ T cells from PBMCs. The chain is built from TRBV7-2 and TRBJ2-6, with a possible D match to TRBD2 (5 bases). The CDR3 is CASSPIFGVPGANVLTF. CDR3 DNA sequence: TGTGCCAGCAGCCCCATCTTCGGGGTTCCTGGGGCCAACGTCCTGACTTTC.